One sample yielded the 11 T cell receptor beta chains listed below, sequenced in a study of neoadjuvant anti-PD-1 for oral cavity cancer. Time point in this sample: after neoadjuvant nivolumab, at surgical resection. TCRdb's table, derived via immunoSEQ multiplex PCR, lists solely in-frame clones and lacks some. Of roughly 15,000 clones listed, 60% to 80% are singletons. The sequences come from PBMCs, collected after nivolumab (anti-PD-1) treatment. The receptor set was obtained from a person aged 40-85 years with oral cavity squamous cell carcinoma.

Only one count was recorded for this clone. This sequence joins TRBV29-1 and TRBJ2-1, with 8 bases fitting TRBD2. V lost 2 bases and J lost 5; bases outside the gene matches: 5. CDR3 length: 14 amino acids. The V gene's germline CDR1 is SQVTM and CDR2 ANQGSEA. In DNA form, the CDR3 reads TGCAGCGTTGAATCGGGACTAGACCACAATGAGCAGTTCTTC. This translates into CSVESGLDHNEQFF.

The V and J genes are TRBV11-1 and TRBJ2-3; 7 bases are a match to TRBD2. The CDR3 covers 16 residues. V lost 6 bases, J lost 4 bases, and 13 bases stayed unmatched. Germline V gives CDR1 SGHAT, CDR2 FQDESV (reference sequence). The CDR3 reads CASRVAGSRGADTQYF. The CDR3 nucleotides read TGTGCCAGCAGAGTTGCCGGTAGTCGGGGGGCAGATACGCAGTATTTT.

This clone was detected a few times. The rearrangement links TRBV19 to TRBJ1-3; a weak D match, TRBD1 (5 bases). This CDR3 spans 13 amino acids. Germline CDR1 reads LNHDA; CDR2 reads SQIVND (reference sequence). V lost 7 bases to trimming and J lost 7 bases, with 14 bases between them. The CDR3: CASTAFGGNTIYF. CDR3 nucleotides: TGTGCCAGTACGGCGTTTGGGGGGAACACCATATATTTT.

The chain carries TRBV27 and TRBJ2-3; D is unclear. Trimming removed 3 bases at V and 6 bases at J, with 13 bases between. The CDR3 has 14 amino acids. Germline V lookup: CDR1 MNHEY, CDR2 SMNVEV (reference sequence). CDR3 in DNA: TGTGCCAGCAGTTTGGGTCTACTCCCGGATACGCAGTATTTT. Translated, it gives CASSLGLLPDTQYF.

The gene calls are TRBV28 and TRBJ2-3; D perhaps matches TRBD2 (6 bases). The germline CDR1 and CDR2 sequences are MDHEN and SYDVKM. This CDR3 has 17 residues. The V end lost 2 bases, the J end lost 2 bases, and 17 bases lay between the germline ends. CDR3 protein: CASSLRRARLNTDTQYF. In DNA, the CDR3 is TGTGCCAGCAGTTTAAGGAGGGCTCGATTGAACACAGATACGCAGTATTTT.

The rearrangement joins TRBV11-3 to TRBJ1-1; no clear D. V gave up 5 bases and J gave up 4 bases, with 14 bases separating them. There are 14 residues in the CDR3. In germline, CDR1 is SGHNT, CDR2 YENEEA. CDR3 region: CASSAGGWGTEAFF. CDR3 coding DNA: TGTGCCAGCAGCGCCGGAGGGTGGGGCACTGAAGCTTTCTTT.

This chain links TRBV30 with TRBJ2-1, with a weak D call TRBD2 (6 bases). From germline, CDR1 is GTSNPN and CDR2 SVGIG (reference sequence). The CDR3 spans 15 residues. V lost 1 base to trimming and J lost 6 bases, with 16 bases between them. CDR3 sequence reads: CAWSATRDIGNEQFF. As DNA, the CDR3 is TGTGCCTGGAGTGCGACTAGGGATATCGGCAATGAGCAGTTCTTC.

The CDR3 reads CASSYGQGLEPQHF. In nucleotides, the CDR3 is TGTGCCAGCAGTTACGGGCAGGGGCTCGAGCCCCAGCATTTT. The chain uses TRBV6-6 and TRBJ1-5, with D possibly TRBD1 on 6 matching bases. This CDR3 spans 14 amino acids. V shed 2 bases and J shed 8 bases, with 13 bases lying between them. Germline V lookup: CDR1 MNHNY, CDR2 SVGAGI (reference sequence).

This chain connects TRBV7-2 to TRBJ1-3; D remains unclear. The CDR3 runs to 15 residues. Germline CDR1 is SGHTA and CDR2 is FQGNSA. V dropped 2 bases and J dropped 0 bases, with 8 bases sitting between them. CDR3 sequence (DNA): TGTGCCAGCAGCTTATCCCCGAACTCTGGAAACACCATATATTTT. This codes for CASSLSPNSGNTIYF.

The chain employs TRBV7-3 and TRBJ2-5, with 10 nucleotides matching TRBD1. There are 15 residues in the CDR3. Germline-derived CDR1 and CDR2 are SGHTA and FQGTGA. Trimming cost V 0 bases and J 9 bases; bases outside gene matches: 7. CDR3 in amino acids: CASSLTEGTGDAQYF. CDR3 sequence (DNA): TGTGCCAGCAGCTTAACGGAGGGGACAGGGGATGCCCAGTACTTC.

The chain has TRBV18 and TRBJ1-5; perhaps TRBD1 as D (5 bases). The CDR3 has 13 residues. Germline CDR1 and CDR2: KGHSH and LQKENI. V dropped 5 bases and J dropped 3 bases, with 8 bases sitting between them. This CDR3 reads CASSWTHNQPQHF. The CDR3, as DNA: TGTGCCAGCTCATGGACACACAATCAGCCCCAGCATTTT.